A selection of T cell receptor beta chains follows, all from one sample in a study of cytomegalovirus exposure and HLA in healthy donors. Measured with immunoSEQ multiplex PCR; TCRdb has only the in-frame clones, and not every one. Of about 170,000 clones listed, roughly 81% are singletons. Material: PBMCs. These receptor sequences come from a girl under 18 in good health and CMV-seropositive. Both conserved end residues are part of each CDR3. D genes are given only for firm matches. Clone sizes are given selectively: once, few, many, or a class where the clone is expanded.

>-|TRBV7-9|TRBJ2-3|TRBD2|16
CASSLALAGRQDTQYF
TGTGCCAGCAGCTTAGCCCTAGCGGGTCGTCAAGATACGCAGTATTTT
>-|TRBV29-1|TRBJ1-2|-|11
CSVRSGYGYTF
TGCAGCGTTCGGTCGGGCTATGGCTACACCTTC
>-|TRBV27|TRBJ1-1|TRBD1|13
CASSGQGFAEAFF
TGTGCCAGCAGCGGACAGGGATTTGCTGAAGCTTTCTTT
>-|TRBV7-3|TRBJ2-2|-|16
CASSLSPGLITGELFF
TGTGCCAGCAGCTTATCTCCGGGACTCATTACCGGGGAGCTGTTTTTT
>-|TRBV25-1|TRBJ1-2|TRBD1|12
CASRQGNYGYTF
TGTGCCAGCAGACAGGGGAACTATGGCTACACCTTC
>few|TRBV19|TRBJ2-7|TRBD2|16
CASSSLAGGSTYEQYF
TGTGCCAGTAGTAGTCTAGCGGGGGGTTCGACCTACGAGCAGTACTTC
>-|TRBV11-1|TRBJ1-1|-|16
CASSLDDGRARTEAFF
TGTGCCAGCAGCTTAGACGATGGCAGGGCCAGGACTGAAGCTTTCTTT
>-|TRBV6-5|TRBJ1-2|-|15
CASSYSNRRVDGYTF
TGTGCCAGCAGTTACTCGAACAGGAGGGTGGATGGCTACACCTTC
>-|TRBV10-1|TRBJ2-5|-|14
CASSEKGPRETQYF
TGCGCCAGCAGTGAGAAGGGGCCCCGGGAGACCCAGTACTTC
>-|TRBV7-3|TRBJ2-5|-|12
CARRDFQETQYF
TGTGCCAGGAGGGACTTTCAAGAGACCCAGTACTTC
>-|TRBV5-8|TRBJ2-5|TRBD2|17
CASSSRRGAGGGETQYF
TGTGCCAGCAGCTCCCGCCGCGGAGCGGGGGGCGGTGAGACCCAGTACTTC
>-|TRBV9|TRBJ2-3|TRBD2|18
CASSPGLAGGPRTDTQYF
TGTGCCAGCAGCCCGGGACTAGCGGGGGGGCCCAGGACAGATACGCAGTATTTT
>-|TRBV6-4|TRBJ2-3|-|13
CASSGGSTDTQYF
TGTGCCAGCAGTGGGGGCAGCACAGATACGCAGTATTTT
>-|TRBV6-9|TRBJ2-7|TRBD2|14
CASTFLAGVYEQYF
TGTGCCAGCACCTTCCTAGCGGGGGTTTACGAGCAGTACTTC
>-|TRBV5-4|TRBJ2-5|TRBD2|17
CASSVHPSGGAQETQYF
TGTGCCAGCAGCGTCCACCCTAGCGGGGGGGCTCAAGAGACCCAGTACTTC
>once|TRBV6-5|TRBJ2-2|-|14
CASSSLGSLGELFF
TGTGCCAGCAGTAGCCTCGGGAGTCTCGGGGAGCTGTTTTTT
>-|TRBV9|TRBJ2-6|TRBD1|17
CASSLPTGEAGANVLTF
TGTGCCAGCAGCTTACCTACAGGGGAAGCAGGGGCCAACGTCCTGACTTTC
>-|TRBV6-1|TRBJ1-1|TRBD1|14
CASTEDRADTEAFF
TGTGCCAGCACTGAGGACAGGGCCGACACTGAAGCTTTCTTT
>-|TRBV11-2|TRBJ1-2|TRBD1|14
CASSLAGTGRGYTF
TGTGCCAGCAGCTTAGCCGGGACAGGGAGGGGCTACACCTTC
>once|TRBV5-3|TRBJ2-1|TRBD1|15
CARSLRDRGPNEQFF
TGTGCCAGAAGCTTGAGGGACAGGGGGCCTAATGAGCAGTTCTTC
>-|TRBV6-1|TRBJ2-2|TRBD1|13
CASRRQGDGELFF
TGTGCCAGCAGAAGACAGGGAGACGGGGAGCTGTTTTTT
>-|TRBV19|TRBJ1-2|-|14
CASSIEAGVYGYTF
TGTGCCAGTAGTATAGAGGCGGGGGTCTATGGCTACACCTTC
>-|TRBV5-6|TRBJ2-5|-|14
CASSLPTSGETQYF
TGTGCCAGCAGCTTACCGACTAGTGGCGAGACCCAGTACTTC
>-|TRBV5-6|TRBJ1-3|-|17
CASSLRRSGIAGNTIYF
TGTGCCAGCAGCTTGAGAAGATCGGGGATCGCTGGAAACACCATATATTTT
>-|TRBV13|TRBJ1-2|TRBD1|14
CASEQGAGLDGYTF
TGTGCCAGTGAACAGGGGGCTGGGCTGGATGGCTACACCTTC
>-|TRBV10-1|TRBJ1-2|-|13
CASSEQGSYGYTF
TGCGCCAGCAGTGAGCAAGGGAGCTATGGCTACACCTTC
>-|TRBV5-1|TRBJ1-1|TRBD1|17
CASSGTGGAGLWTEAFF
TGCGCCAGCAGCGGGACAGGGGGCGCGGGTCTTTGGACTGAAGCTTTCTTT
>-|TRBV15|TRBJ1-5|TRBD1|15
CATSSRDRGNQPQHF
TGTGCCACCAGCTCCCGGGACAGGGGCAATCAGCCCCAGCATTTT
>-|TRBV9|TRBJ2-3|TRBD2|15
CASSASGGAVDTQYF
TGTGCCAGCAGCGCTAGCGGGGGGGCCGTAGATACGCAGTATTTT
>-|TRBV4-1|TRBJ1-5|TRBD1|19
CASSQGTGGYPLRNQPQHF
TGCGCCAGCAGCCAAGGGACAGGGGGCTACCCCTTGAGGAATCAGCCCCAGCATTTT
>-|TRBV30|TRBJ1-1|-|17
CAWSVWVTSAGNTEAFF
TGTGCCTGGAGTGTATGGGTGACTAGTGCGGGGAACACTGAAGCTTTCTTT
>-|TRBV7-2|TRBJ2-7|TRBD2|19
CASSLDRLAGGPDAYEQYF
TGTGCCAGCAGCTTAGACCGACTAGCGGGGGGCCCAGACGCCTACGAGCAGTACTTC
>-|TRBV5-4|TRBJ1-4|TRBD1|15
CASSLFYQGDEKLFF
TGTGCCAGCAGCTTGTTTTATCAGGGGGATGAAAAACTGTTTTTT
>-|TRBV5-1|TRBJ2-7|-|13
CASSLTSGYEQYF
TGCGCCAGCAGCTTGACGAGCGGCTACGAGCAGTACTTC
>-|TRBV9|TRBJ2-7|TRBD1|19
CASSTRDRVDSVSTYEQYF
TGTGCCAGCAGCACCCGGGACAGGGTCGATAGCGTATCGACCTACGAGCAGTACTTC
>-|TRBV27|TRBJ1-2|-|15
CASSTRRVGNYGYTF
TGTGCCAGCTCCACCCGGCGGGTAGGCAACTATGGCTACACCTTC
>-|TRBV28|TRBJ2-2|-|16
CASSLPSYSYTGELFF
TGTGCCAGCAGTTTACCGTCGTATAGTTACACCGGGGAGCTGTTTTTT
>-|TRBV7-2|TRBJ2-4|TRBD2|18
CASSLEASGGIAKNIQYF
TGTGCCAGCAGCTTAGAGGCAAGCGGGGGAATAGCCAAAAACATTCAGTACTTC
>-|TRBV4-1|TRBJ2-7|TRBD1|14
CASKGQGESDEQYF
TGCGCCAGCAAAGGCCAGGGGGAATCCGACGAGCAGTACTTC
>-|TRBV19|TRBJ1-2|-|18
CASSTTPYLMTEVYGYTF
TGTGCCAGTAGTACTACCCCATACCTCATGACAGAAGTCTATGGCTACACCTTC
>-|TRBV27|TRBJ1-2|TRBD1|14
CASSLLGQGFGYTF
TGTGCCAGCAGTTTATTGGGACAGGGCTTTGGCTACACCTTC
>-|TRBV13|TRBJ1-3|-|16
CASGLLGVTSGNTIYF
TGTGCCAGCGGCCTCCTCGGGGTTACCTCTGGAAACACCATATATTTT
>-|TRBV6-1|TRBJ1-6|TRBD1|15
CASSVNRGVNSPLHF
TGTGCCAGCAGTGTTAACAGGGGTGTTAATTCACCCCTCCACTTT
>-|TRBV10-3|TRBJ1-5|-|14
CAISEMGEIQPQHF
TGTGCCATCAGTGAGATGGGAGAAATTCAGCCCCAGCATTTT
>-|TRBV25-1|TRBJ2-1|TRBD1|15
CASSDPGQRYNEQFF
TGTGCCAGCAGTGACCCGGGACAGCGCTACAATGAGCAGTTCTTC